The clone carrying this T cell receptor (beta chain) was picked up a small number of times. Its target is not known. cDNA serving as the sequencing template came from extracted, reverse transcribed RNA. Sequenced by immunoSEQ multiplex PCR; TCRdb stores in-frame clones only, minus some. The sample lists about 160,000 clones; approximately 60% were seen once. The sample originates from a study of CD8+ T cells in alopecia areata. Overall study results and limits: Higher clonality was seen in lesional scalp than in normal scalp, especially in alopecia totalis/universalis.

Treatment meaning: oral pan-JAK inhibitor, 5-10 mg twice daily. Germline trimming cut 5 bases from V and 7 bases from J; bases unmatched to any gene: 13. CDR3 size: 15 residues. The germline CDR1 and CDR2 sequences are SGHAT and FQNNGV. The genes are TRBV11-2 and TRBJ2-7, with 8 bases identical to TRBD2. The origin of this receptor is a human donor with alopecia areata. The specimen was CD4+ T cells sorted from blood, collected at week 24, from a patient treated with tofacitinib. The CDR3 DNA sequence: TGTGCCAGCAGCGCATCCCCCGGGGGGGTAGGGGAGCAGTACTTC. It translates to CASSASPGGVGEQYF.